Sequencing of this TCR beta chain was carried out in a study of T cells in tuberculosis. Whole-study findings and limits: A GMM-specific repertoire classifier reached 80% to 90% accuracy, AUROC about 0.9. Smaller alpha distances in active tuberculosis partly reflected shorter CDR3-alpha lengths.

Assay: immunoSEQ multiplex PCR; the TCRdb copy retains only in-frame clones and omits some. The sample yields 45,000 or so clones, 95% seen once. On this clone itself: What it binds is not known.

The CDR3 is 16 residues long. CDR1 is WNHNN, CDR2 SYGVQD, per germline (reference sequence). The J segment lost 9 bases and the V segment lost 6 bases, leaving 10 bases of the junction unmatched. Sequenced input: PBMCs. This TCR came from a donor aged 10 to 29 with latent tuberculosis or without tuberculosis infection. The chain carries TRBV10-1 and TRBJ1-6; the match to TRBD1 covers 11 bases. The CDR3 sequence: CASSASGTGGISPLHF. In nucleotides, the CDR3 is TGCGCCAGCAGCGCCTCCGGGACAGGGGGTATTTCACCCCTCCACTTT.